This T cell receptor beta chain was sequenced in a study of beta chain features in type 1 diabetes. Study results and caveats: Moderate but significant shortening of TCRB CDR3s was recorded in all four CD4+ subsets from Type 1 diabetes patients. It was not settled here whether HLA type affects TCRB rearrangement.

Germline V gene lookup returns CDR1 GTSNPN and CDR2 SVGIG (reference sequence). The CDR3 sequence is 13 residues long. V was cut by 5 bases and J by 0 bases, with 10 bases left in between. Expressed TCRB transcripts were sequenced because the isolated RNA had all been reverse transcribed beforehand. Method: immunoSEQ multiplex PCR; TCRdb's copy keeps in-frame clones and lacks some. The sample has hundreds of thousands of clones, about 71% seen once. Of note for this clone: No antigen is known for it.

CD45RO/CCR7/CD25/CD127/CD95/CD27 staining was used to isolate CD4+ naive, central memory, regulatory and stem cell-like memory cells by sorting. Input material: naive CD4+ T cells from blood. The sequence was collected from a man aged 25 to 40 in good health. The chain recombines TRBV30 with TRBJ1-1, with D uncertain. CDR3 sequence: CAWRALMNTEAFF. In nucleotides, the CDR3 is TGTGCCTGGCGGGCTCTAATGAACACTGAAGCTTTCTTT.